This note documents a single TCR beta chain sequence. The germline CDR1 and CDR2 sequences are MGHRA and YSYEKL. The CDR3 loop spans 15 amino acids. J gave up 2 bases and V 3 bases, and 7 bases lay outside the gene matches. The data originate from a study of cytomegalovirus exposure and HLA in healthy donors. With 60 Vbeta and 13 Jbeta primers, the PCR was carried out. TCRdb's table, derived via immunoSEQ multiplex PCR, lists solely in-frame clones and lacks some. Among 150,000 or so clones listed, around 79% were seen once. The sequence came from a male donor in good health and CMV-seronegative. This chain uses TRBV4-1 with TRBJ2-7, with TRBD1 matching over 7 bases. Sample: PBMCs. Written as DNA, the CDR3 is TGCGCCAGCAGCCAGAAAGACAGGGCCACCTACGAGCAGTACTTC. Residues: CASSQKDRATYEQYF.